The rows below give T cell receptor beta chains drawn from one sample of a study of a mutant IDH1 vaccine in newly diagnosed glioma. TCRdb's table, derived via immunoSEQ multiplex PCR, lists solely in-frame clones and lacks some. The sample records 15,000 or so clones, just under 80% being singletons. Sequences were derived from PBMCs, sampled from a glioma patient treated with radiotherapy, temozolomide or both. These receptor sequences come from a man aged 35 to 55 with glioma. CDR3s include the opening cysteine and the closing phenylalanine or tryptophan. The order of the fields is V gene, D gene, J gene, clone size, CDR3 DNA, CDR3 protein. The D gene is left open where the match is weak. Only part of the rows carry a size: once, few, many, or a class if the clone is expanded.

V: TRBV7-2
D: TRBD1
J: TRBJ1-5
size: NA
DNA: TGTGCCAGCAGCTTAAGGGGGCCAGGGGCAGGGGAAGGAGCTCAGCCCCAGCATTTT
CDR3: CASSLRGPGAGEGAQPQHF

V: TRBV19
D: TRBD2
J: TRBJ2-7
size: NA
DNA: TGTGCCAGTAGTATAAGAGCAGCGGGAGGGCCTTACGAGCAGTACTTC
CDR3: CASSIRAAGGPYEQYF

V: TRBV10-1
D: TRBD2
J: TRBJ2-7
size: NA
DNA: TGCGCCAGCAGTGAGTTGGGGCTAGCGGCTCCCTACGAGCAGTACTTC
CDR3: CASSELGLAAPYEQYF

V: TRBV28
D: NA
J: TRBJ2-7
size: NA
DNA: TGTGCCAGCAGTTTAATGCCCCGCTCCTACGAGCAGTACTTC
CDR3: CASSLMPRSYEQYF

V: TRBV5-6
D: TRBD2
J: TRBJ2-3
size: NA
DNA: TGTGCCAGCACCCCGGGGGGGGGACCCACAGATACGCAGTATTTT
CDR3: CASTPGGGPTDTQYF

V: TRBV5-4
D: NA
J: TRBJ1-4
size: NA
DNA: TGTGCCAGCAGCAGCCCCGGGCTTGAAAAACTGTTTTTT
CDR3: CASSSPGLEKLFF

V: TRBV5-3
D: NA
J: TRBJ2-7
size: NA
DNA: TGTGCCAGAAGTTACGACTTCGAGCAGTACTTC
CDR3: CARSYDFEQYF

V: TRBV7-9
D: NA
J: TRBJ1-4
size: medium-sized
DNA: TGTGCCAGCAGCCTCGAACTGGGATTTGATGAAAAACTGTTTTTT
CDR3: CASSLELGFDEKLFF

V: TRBV18
D: NA
J: TRBJ1-1
size: NA
DNA: TGTGCCAGCTCCGGGACACAGAACACTGAAGCTTTCTTT
CDR3: CASSGTQNTEAFF

V: TRBV28
D: TRBD2
J: TRBJ2-5
size: NA
DNA: TGTGCCAGCAGAAAGAGCGGGGGGGCCAGGGAGACCCAGTACTTC
CDR3: CASRKSGGARETQYF

V: TRBV10-1
D: NA
J: TRBJ2-1
size: NA
DNA: TGCGCCAGCAGTGAGTCTGGGACAAAAAACAATGAGCAGTTCTTC
CDR3: CASSESGTKNNEQFF

V: TRBV27
D: TRBD2
J: TRBJ2-1
size: NA
DNA: TGTGCCAGCAGTCTCCCCCCGGGACTAGCGGGGTACAATGAGCAGTTCTTC
CDR3: CASSLPPGLAGYNEQFF

V: TRBV19
D: TRBD1
J: TRBJ1-5
size: NA
DNA: TGTGCCAGTAGTAATACCGGGACAGGGGCAGAACGGCCCCAGCATTTT
CDR3: CASSNTGTGAERPQHF

V: TRBV9
D: TRBD2
J: TRBJ2-3
size: NA
DNA: TGTGCCAGCAGCGCGCTAGCGGGAGGTACAGATACGCAGTATTTT
CDR3: CASSALAGGTDTQYF

V: TRBV11-3
D: TRBD2
J: TRBJ2-3
size: NA
DNA: TGTGCCAGCAGCCCCAGCGGGGTGGGGGTTACAGATACGCAGTATTTT
CDR3: CASSPSGVGVTDTQYF

V: TRBV20-1
D: NA
J: TRBJ1-1
size: NA
DNA: TGCAGTGCGGGAGGAACTGAAGCTTTCTTT
CDR3: CSAGGTEAFF

V: TRBV11-3
D: TRBD2
J: TRBJ2-3
size: NA
DNA: TGTGCCAGCAGCTTATTAGCGGGAGGTCGGGGCACAGATACGCAGTATTTT
CDR3: CASSLLAGGRGTDTQYF

V: TRBV5-1
D: TRBD2
J: TRBJ2-3
size: NA
DNA: TGCGCCAGCAGCATACAGCGGGAGAGGTCAGATACGCAGTATTTT
CDR3: CASSIQRERSDTQYF

V: TRBV19
D: TRBD1
J: TRBJ1-2
size: few
DNA: TGTGCCAGTAGTATGGGGCCCAACAGGGGCTATGGCTACACCTTC
CDR3: CASSMGPNRGYGYTF

V: TRBV27
D: TRBD1
J: TRBJ2-1
size: NA
DNA: TGTGCCAGCAGTGCCTCCGGGACAGGTGCCAATGAGCAGTTCTTC
CDR3: CASSASGTGANEQFF

V: TRBV11-2
D: TRBD2
J: TRBJ2-7
size: NA
DNA: TGTGCCAGCAGTTCTCGCGGGAGGGCCTTTAAGTACGAGCAGTACTTC
CDR3: CASSSRGRAFKYEQYF

V: TRBV11-2
D: NA
J: TRBJ2-1
size: NA
DNA: TGTGCCAGCAGCTCACTTCGGGCTGGGAATGAGCAGTTCTTC
CDR3: CASSSLRAGNEQFF

V: TRBV6-6
D: NA
J: TRBJ1-3
size: NA
DNA: TGTGCCAGCAGCCCAAAGAGGGATGCATCTGGAAACACCATATATTTT
CDR3: CASSPKRDASGNTIYF

V: TRBV4-3
D: NA
J: TRBJ2-6
size: NA
DNA: TGCGCCAGCAGCCAAGAGGTGACGACTGGGGCCAACGTCCTGACTTTC
CDR3: CASSQEVTTGANVLTF

V: TRBV6-5
D: NA
J: TRBJ2-7
size: NA
DNA: TGTGCCAGCAGTTATTCGGGGGCAAGTGTGGACGAGCAGTACTTC
CDR3: CASSYSGASVDEQYF

V: TRBV11-3
D: TRBD1
J: TRBJ1-2
size: few
DNA: TGTGCCAGCAGCTCCGGGACAGCTAACTATGGCTACACCTTC
CDR3: CASSSGTANYGYTF

V: TRBV19
D: NA
J: TRBJ1-1
size: once
DNA: TGTGCCAGTAGTGGGCCCGAACGGATGGCTTTCTTT
CDR3: CASSGPERMAFF

V: TRBV6-1
D: NA
J: TRBJ1-1
size: NA
DNA: TGTGCCAGCACCCCGAGGGTTTACACTGAAGCTTTCTTT
CDR3: CASTPRVYTEAFF

V: TRBV27
D: NA
J: TRBJ1-2
size: few
DNA: TGTGCCAGCAGTTTATCGGGTGGGACCGGGGGCTACACCTTC
CDR3: CASSLSGGTGGYTF

V: TRBV2
D: TRBD1
J: TRBJ2-7
size: NA
DNA: TGTGCCAGCAGGAGGGACAGGGCATACGAGCAGTACTTC
CDR3: CASRRDRAYEQYF

V: TRBV27
D: NA
J: TRBJ1-1
size: NA
DNA: TGTGCCAGCAGTTTAGTCGGGAACACTGAAGCTTTCTTT
CDR3: CASSLVGNTEAFF

V: TRBV11-2
D: NA
J: TRBJ2-5
size: once
DNA: TGTGCCAGCAGCTTAGGACTAAGGGAGACCCAGTACTTC
CDR3: CASSLGLRETQYF

V: TRBV19
D: NA
J: TRBJ1-1
size: NA
DNA: TGTGCCAGTATGACCGGGGGGTTGAACACTGAAGCTTTCTTT
CDR3: CASMTGGLNTEAFF

V: TRBV19
D: TRBD1
J: TRBJ1-6
size: NA
DNA: TGTGCCAGTAGTTCCCCCGGACAGGGTTTTAATTCACCCCTCCACTTT
CDR3: CASSSPGQGFNSPLHF

V: TRBV2
D: NA
J: TRBJ2-2
size: NA
DNA: TGTGCCAGCAGTAAGCCGGACACCGGGGAGCTGTTTTTT
CDR3: CASSKPDTGELFF

V: TRBV19
D: NA
J: TRBJ1-6
size: NA
DNA: TGTGCCAGTAGTATAGACAGCTATAATTCACCCCTCCACTTT
CDR3: CASSIDSYNSPLHF

V: TRBV11-3
D: TRBD2
J: TRBJ2-3
size: NA
DNA: TGTGCCAGCAGCCAGCGGGAGGGCCCCACAGATACGCAGTATTTT
CDR3: CASSQREGPTDTQYF

V: TRBV9
D: NA
J: TRBJ2-2
size: NA
DNA: TGTGCCAGCAGCGTAGGGCACCGGGGAGCTGTTTTT
CDR3: CASSVGHRGAVF

V: TRBV6-5
D: TRBD2
J: TRBJ2-7
size: NA
DNA: TGTGCCAGCAGACAGCGGGACGGCTACGAGCAGTACTTC
CDR3: CASRQRDGYEQYF

V: TRBV5-8
D: TRBD1
J: TRBJ1-4
size: NA
DNA: TGTGCCAGCAGCACCTGGACAGGGGTTGGGGAAGAAAAACTGTTTTTT
CDR3: CASSTWTGVGEEKLFF

V: TRBV6-6
D: NA
J: TRBJ1-1
size: NA
DNA: TGTGCCAGCAGTTCAGGGGTGAACACTGAAGCTTTCTTT
CDR3: CASSSGVNTEAFF

V: TRBV11-2
D: NA
J: TRBJ2-7
size: NA
DNA: TGTGCCAGCAGCTTAGTTTTCCCAGGCTCCTACGAGCAGTACTTC
CDR3: CASSLVFPGSYEQYF

V: TRBV12-5
D: TRBD2
J: TRBJ2-3
size: once
DNA: TGTGCTAGTGTCCGGGAGGGCCGCGCAGATACGCAGTATTTT
CDR3: CASVREGRADTQYF

V: TRBV7-2
D: NA
J: TRBJ1-1
size: few
DNA: TGTGCCAGCAGCTTAAGGGGCACTGAAGCTTTCTTT
CDR3: CASSLRGTEAFF

V: TRBV9
D: NA
J: TRBJ2-7
size: few
DNA: TGTGCCAGCAGCGTAGATGAAGGGGCCTACGAGCAGTACTTC
CDR3: CASSVDEGAYEQYF

V: TRBV29-1
D: NA
J: TRBJ2-1
size: NA
DNA: TGCAGCGCAGGGACCAGCTGGAGCTCCTACAATGAGCAGTTCTTC
CDR3: CSAGTSWSSYNEQFF

V: TRBV30
D: TRBD1
J: TRBJ1-1
size: NA
DNA: TGTGCCTGGAGTGTAGTTCGGACAGGGGAACTTCAAGCTTTCTTT
CDR3: CAWSVVRTGELQAFF

V: TRBV13
D: TRBD1
J: TRBJ1-1
size: NA
DNA: TGTGCCAGCAGAGGCGCGGACAGGGATGTTGAAGCTTTCTTT
CDR3: CASRGADRDVEAFF

V: TRBV5-1
D: NA
J: TRBJ2-3
size: NA
DNA: TGCGCCAGCAGCTTGAGCACAGATACGCAGTATTTT
CDR3: CASSLSTDTQYF

V: TRBV4-3
D: NA
J: TRBJ2-2
size: NA
DNA: TGCGCCAGCAGCCAAGTAGGGAGGGGGACCGGGGAGCTGTTTTTT
CDR3: CASSQVGRGTGELFF

V: TRBV5-4
D: NA
J: TRBJ2-7
size: NA
DNA: TGTGCCAGCAGCGCACCTTCCTCGGGAGCCTACGAGCAGTACTTC
CDR3: CASSAPSSGAYEQYF

V: TRBV6-1
D: NA
J: TRBJ1-2
size: once
DNA: TGTGCCAGCAGTGAGGGCAGGGGAAACTATGGCTACACCTTC
CDR3: CASSEGRGNYGYTF

V: TRBV28
D: NA
J: TRBJ1-5
size: NA
DNA: TGTGCCAGCAGTTTATCAGGGACGGTCAATCAGCCCCAGCATTTT
CDR3: CASSLSGTVNQPQHF

V: TRBV6-4
D: NA
J: TRBJ2-3
size: NA
DNA: TGTGCCAGCAGTGACGGAGGGGAAACAGATACGCAGTATTTT
CDR3: CASSDGGETDTQYF